The T cell receptor beta chain described here comes from a study of CD8 T cells in Susac syndrome. The overall study: Patients with Susac syndrome were therapy-naive, on corticosteroids, or on intravenous immunoglobulin alone at the time that blood was drawn.

Reverse transcription of roughly 0.45 to 1 ug RNA used random hexamers. An immunoSEQ multiplex PCR amplified TCR beta CDR3 over 54 Vbeta and 13 Jbeta. TCRdb processed the immunoSEQ multiplex PCR reads anew with MiXCR; each CDR3 protein has one entry. Of approximately 180,000 distinct CDR3 sequences detected, over 90% appear once; the ten largest clones hold 0.095% to 0.1%. The CDR3 loop spans 16 amino acids. Trimming cost V 3 bases and J 2 bases; bases outside gene matches: 7. In germline, CDR1 is PRHDT, CDR2 FYEKMQ (reference sequence). Patients having Susac syndrome satisfied recently defined diagnostic criteria for definite or probable disease. Concerning this clonotype: The antigen remains unidentified.

Whole-study results and caveats: In Susac syndrome, CD4+ T cell repertoires lacked any clonal expansion.

This clonotype was obtained from a human donor with Susac syndrome. The chain joins TRBV13 to TRBJ2-3; 8 bases agree with TRBD2. Sequences were obtained from CD4+ T cells from PBMCs. As DNA, the CDR3 is TGTGCCAGCAGCTTCCGACTAGCGTCCTCCACAGATACGCAGTATTTT. Protein sequence: CASSFRLASSTDTQYF. Together with reference TRBV13 and TRBJ2-3, the CDR3 gives the full variable domain: AAGVIQSPRHLIKEKRETATLKCYPIPRHDTVYWYQQGPGQDPQFLISFYEKMQSDKGSIPDRFSAQQFSDYHSELNMSSLELGDSALYFCASSFRLASSTDTQYFGPGTRLTVL.